Below are 6 T cell receptor beta chains sequenced from a single sample in a study of identical twins. TCRdb re-analysed the 5' RACE reads in MiXCR, keeping a single row per CDR3 protein. The data show some 1,700,000 distinct CDR3 sequences, with less than 40% seen just once and about 0.3% held by the top ten. The sequenced sample was cord blood. The receptors stem from a newborn girl in good health.

The chain joins TRBV28 to TRBJ2-5; the D is unclear. Trimming removed 2 bases at V and 3 bases at J, with 10 bases between. The germline CDR1 and CDR2 sequences are MDHEN and SYDVKM. The CDR3 has 14 amino acids. The CDR3 here is CASSLSGQKETQYF. In DNA, the CDR3 is TGTGCCAGCAGTTTAAGTGGGCAGAAAGAGACCCAGTACTTC.

This clonotype showed up just a few times. The chain is built from TRBV20-1 and TRBJ2-1; D might be TRBD1 (6 bases). The CDR3 is made up of 13 amino acids. Germline CDR1 DFQATT, CDR2 SNEGSKA (reference sequence). The V end was cut by 5 bases, the J end by 4 bases, with 12 bases between. The CDR3 here is CSADRDTYNEQFF. The CDR3 DNA reads TGCAGTGCTGACCGGGACACGTACAATGAGCAGTTCTTC.

This clonotype was detected a few times. The chain combines TRBV20-1 with TRBJ2-1; no clear D gene. Germline-derived CDR1 and CDR2 are DFQATT and SNEGSKA (reference sequence). The CDR3 consists of 14 residues. Trimming shortened V by 2 bases and J by 3 bases, and 11 bases separated the two germline ends. This CDR3 is CSARLVVSYNEQFF. The CDR3 nucleotides are TGCAGTGCTAGATTAGTTGTGAGCTACAATGAGCAGTTCTTC.

This clonotype has only a few counts. The V call is TRBV21-1, the J call TRBJ2-7; no DNA check was done on the table's D call, TRBD2. TRBV21-1 is a documented pseudogene. The CDR3 runs 16 residues. Here the CDR3 DNA reads TGTGCCAGCAGTAATAAGAGGGCCGGAAGCTCCTACGAGCAGTACTTC. Amino acid sequence: CASSNKRAGSSYEQYF.

This clonotype has a handful of counts. The chain uses TRBV28 and TRBJ1-2; 8 bases map to TRBD1. The CDR3 length is 16 residues. Germline assignment: CDR1 MDHEN and CDR2 SYDVKM. Trimming took 1 base from V and 6 from J; bases not matched to a gene: 10. This CDR3 is CASSLFLQGEENGYTF. The CDR3 nucleotides are TGTGCCAGCAGTTTATTTTTACAGGGGGAAGAGAATGGCTACACCTTC.

This clonotype was detected ten times or more. The chain has TRBV7-2 and TRBJ1-5, with a possible D match to TRBD1 (5 bases). CDR1 and CDR2 (germline): SGHTA, FQGNSA. Trimming took 8 bases from V and 4 from J, leaving 12 bases between them. This CDR3 comprises 13 residues. CDR3 DNA: TGTGCCAGCTCACCAGGGAGGAATCAGCCCCAGCATTTT. This gives the protein CASSPGRNQPQHF.